This T cell receptor beta chain stems from a study of T cell responses to AZD1222 COVID-19 vaccine. The table came from immunoSEQ multiplex PCR; TCRdb's copy has only in-frame clones and leaves some out. This sample has 100,000 to 150,000 clones, with around 92% found just once. The CDR3 contains 14 residues. V gave up 3 bases and J gave up 1 base; unmatched junction bases: 0. Germline V gene sequence: CDR1 KGHSH, CDR2 LQKENI. Remarks on this clone: Other DNA sequences within the sample encode an identical CDR3.

The chain couples TRBV18 to TRBJ1-1; TRBD1 matches at 9 bases. This receptor was taken from an adult who received the AZD1222 COVID-19 vaccine. The source material was peripheral blood, sampled 28 days after the second AZD1222 dose. The CDR3 region is CASSPGQGNTEAFF. CDR3 sequence (DNA): TGTGCCAGCTCACCGGGACAGGGGAACACTGAAGCTTTCTTT.